The clone carrying this T cell receptor beta chain was counted a few times. Its antigen remains unidentified. The assay was immunoSEQ multiplex PCR, and TCRdb's table has in-frame clones only and misses some. This table has 55,000 to 80,000 clones, around 73% appearing once. Trimming at V came to 5 bases and at J to 7 bases, leaving 11 bases not matched to a gene. This CDR3 is 17 amino acids long. The germline V gene encodes CDR1 LGHNT and CDR2 FRNRAP. This specimen belongs to a study of radiotherapy plus CTLA-4 blockade in lung cancer. Study-wide findings and caveats: Early blood T cell clone dynamics reportedly forecast response best, with interferon-beta.

The sample in question was peripheral blood, obtained from a patient treated with radiotherapy plus ipilimumab. The receptor's source is a human donor with non-small cell lung cancer who had a complete response to radiotherapy plus ipilimumab. J is TRBJ2-1 and V is TRBV12-5, with 13 bases identical to TRBD2. The DNA for the CDR3 is TGTGCTAGTGGTCCCCAGGGACTAGCGGGGATATTTAATGAGCAGTTCTTC. This codes for CASGPQGLAGIFNEQFF. The variable domain in full, with the rest retrieved from reference TRBV12-5 and TRBJ2-1, is DARVTQTPRHKVTEMGQEVTMRCQPILGHNTVFWYRQTMMQGLELLAYFRNRAPLDDSGMPKDRFSAEMPDATLATLKIQPSEPRDSAVYFCASGPQGLAGIFNEQFFGPGTRLTVL.